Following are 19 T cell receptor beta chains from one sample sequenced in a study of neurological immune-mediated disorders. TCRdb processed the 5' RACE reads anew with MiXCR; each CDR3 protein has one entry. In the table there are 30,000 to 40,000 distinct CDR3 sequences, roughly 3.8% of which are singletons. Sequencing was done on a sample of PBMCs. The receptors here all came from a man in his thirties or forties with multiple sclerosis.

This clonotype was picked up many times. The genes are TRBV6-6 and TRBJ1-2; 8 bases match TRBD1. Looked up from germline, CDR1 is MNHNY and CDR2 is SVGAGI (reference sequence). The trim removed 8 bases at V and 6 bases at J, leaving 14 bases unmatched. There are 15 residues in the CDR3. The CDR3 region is CASGNLFDRGHGYTF. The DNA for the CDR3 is TGTGCCAGCGGAAATCTATTTGACAGGGGCCATGGCTACACCTTC.

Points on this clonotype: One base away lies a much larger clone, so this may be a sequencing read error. DNA for the CDR3: TGTGCCAGCAGCTTAGGGGGCCCGGGAGACAAACTGTTTTTT. Protein: CASSLGGPGDKLFF. The chain joins TRBV7-3 to TRBJ1-4; a weak D match, TRBD1 (6 bases). With 2 bases removed from V and 11 bases from J, the gap between germline ends came to 15 bases. CDR1 SGHTA and CDR2 FQGTGA come from the germline V gene. This CDR3 has 14 residues.

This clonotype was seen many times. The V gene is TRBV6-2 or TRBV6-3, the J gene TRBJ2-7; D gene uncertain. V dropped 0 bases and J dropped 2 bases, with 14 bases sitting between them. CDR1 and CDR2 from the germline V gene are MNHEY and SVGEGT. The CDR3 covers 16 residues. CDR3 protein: CASSYSWQRQTYEQYF. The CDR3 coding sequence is TGTGCCAGCAGTTACTCGTGGCAAAGGCAGACCTACGAGCAGTACTTC.

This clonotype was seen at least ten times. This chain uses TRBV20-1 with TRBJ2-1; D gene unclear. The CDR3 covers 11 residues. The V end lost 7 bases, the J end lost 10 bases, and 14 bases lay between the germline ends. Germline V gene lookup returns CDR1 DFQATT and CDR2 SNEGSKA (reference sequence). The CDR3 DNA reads TGCAGTGGGGAAGCTAAAGTAGAGCAGTTCTTC. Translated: CSGEAKVEQFF.

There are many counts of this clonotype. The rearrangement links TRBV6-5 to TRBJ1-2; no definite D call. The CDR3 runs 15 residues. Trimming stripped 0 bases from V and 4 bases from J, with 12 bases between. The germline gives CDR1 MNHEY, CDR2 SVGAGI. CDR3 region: CASSYSPGSRYGYTF. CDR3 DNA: TGTGCCAGCAGTTACTCTCCGGGTTCCCGCTATGGCTACACCTTC.

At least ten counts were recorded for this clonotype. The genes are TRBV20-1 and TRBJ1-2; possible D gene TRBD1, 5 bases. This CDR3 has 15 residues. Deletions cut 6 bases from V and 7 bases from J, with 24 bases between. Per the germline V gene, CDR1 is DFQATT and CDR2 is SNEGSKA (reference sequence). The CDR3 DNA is TGCAGTGCCCAACCCCCGGGACGTCAGCGGACTGGCTACACCTTC. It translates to CSAQPPGRQRTGYTF.

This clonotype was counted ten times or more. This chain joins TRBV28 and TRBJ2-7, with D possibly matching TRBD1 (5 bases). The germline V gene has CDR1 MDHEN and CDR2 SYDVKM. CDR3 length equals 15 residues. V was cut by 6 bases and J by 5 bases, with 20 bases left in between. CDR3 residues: CASRELDSLLDEQYF. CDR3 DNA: TGTGCCAGCAGAGAGCTCGACAGCCTTTTGGACGAGCAGTACTTC.

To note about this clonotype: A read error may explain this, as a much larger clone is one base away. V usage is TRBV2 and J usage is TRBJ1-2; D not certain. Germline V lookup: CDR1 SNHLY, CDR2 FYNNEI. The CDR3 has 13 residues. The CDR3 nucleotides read TGTGCCATCAGTCCACAGTCTCCTTATGGCTACACCTTC. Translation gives CAISPQSPYGYTF.

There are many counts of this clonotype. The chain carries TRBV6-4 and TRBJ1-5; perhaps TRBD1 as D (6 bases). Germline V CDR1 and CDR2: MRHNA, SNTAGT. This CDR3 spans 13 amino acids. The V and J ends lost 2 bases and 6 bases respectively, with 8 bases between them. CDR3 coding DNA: TGTGCCAGCAGTGACGGAGGGGGTCAGCCCCAGCATTTT. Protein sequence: CASSDGGGQPQHF.

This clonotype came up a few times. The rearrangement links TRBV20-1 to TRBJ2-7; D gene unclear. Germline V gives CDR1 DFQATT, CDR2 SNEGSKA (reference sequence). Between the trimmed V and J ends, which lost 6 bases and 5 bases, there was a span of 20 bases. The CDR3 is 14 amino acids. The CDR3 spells CSASGNFGSNEQYF. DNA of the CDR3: TGCAGTGCCAGTGGGAATTTTGGATCTAACGAGCAGTACTTC.

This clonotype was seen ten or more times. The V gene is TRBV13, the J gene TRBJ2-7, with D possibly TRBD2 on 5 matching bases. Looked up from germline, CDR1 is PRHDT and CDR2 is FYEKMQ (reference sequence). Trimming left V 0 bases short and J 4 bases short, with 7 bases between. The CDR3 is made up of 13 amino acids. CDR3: CASSLGRGYEQYF. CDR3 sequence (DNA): TGTGCCAGCAGCTTAGGGAGAGGGTACGAGCAGTACTTC.

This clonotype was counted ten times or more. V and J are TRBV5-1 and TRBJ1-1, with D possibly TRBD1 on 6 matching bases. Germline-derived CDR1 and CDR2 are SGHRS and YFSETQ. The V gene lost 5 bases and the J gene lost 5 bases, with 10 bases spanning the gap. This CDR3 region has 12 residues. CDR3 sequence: CASRAGVTEAFF. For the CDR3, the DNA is TGCGCCAGCAGGGCAGGGGTTACTGAAGCTTTCTTT. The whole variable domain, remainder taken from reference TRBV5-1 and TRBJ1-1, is KAGVTQTPRYLIKTRGQQVTLSCSPISGHRSVSWYQQTPGQGLQFLFEYFSETQRNKGNFPGRFSGRQFSNSRSEMNVSTLELGDSALYLCASRAGVTEAFFGQGTRLTVV.

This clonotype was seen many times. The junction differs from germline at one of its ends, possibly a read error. Here the CDR3 DNA reads TGTGCCAGCGGACTGTGGGGCAATCAGCCCCAGAATTTT. Protein product: CASGLWGNQPQNF. The chain carries TRBV5-6 and TRBJ1-5, with D maybe TRBD1 (5 bases). This CDR3 has 13 amino acids. CDR1 SGHDT and CDR2 YYEEEE come from the germline V gene.

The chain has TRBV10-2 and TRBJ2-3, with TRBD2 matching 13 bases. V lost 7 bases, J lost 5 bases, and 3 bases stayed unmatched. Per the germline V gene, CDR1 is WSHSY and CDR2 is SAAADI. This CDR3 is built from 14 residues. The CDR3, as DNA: TGCGCCAGCACCGGACTAGCGGGGGAAGATACGCAGTATTTT. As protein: CASTGLAGEDTQYF.

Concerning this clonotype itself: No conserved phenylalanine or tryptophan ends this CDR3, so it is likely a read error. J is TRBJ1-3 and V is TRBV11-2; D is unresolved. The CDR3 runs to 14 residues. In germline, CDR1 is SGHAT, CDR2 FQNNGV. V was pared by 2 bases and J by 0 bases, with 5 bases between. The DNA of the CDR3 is TGTGCCAGCAGCTTACAGAGCTCTGGAAACACCATATATAAT. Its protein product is CASSLQSSGNTIYN.

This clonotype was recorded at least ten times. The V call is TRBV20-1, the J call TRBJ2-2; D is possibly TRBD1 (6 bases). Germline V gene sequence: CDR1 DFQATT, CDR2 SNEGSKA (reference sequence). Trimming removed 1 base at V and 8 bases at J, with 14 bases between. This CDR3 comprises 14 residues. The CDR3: CSARARGHGGELFF. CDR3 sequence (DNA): TGCAGTGCTAGAGCCAGGGGCCACGGAGGGGAGCTGTTTTTT.

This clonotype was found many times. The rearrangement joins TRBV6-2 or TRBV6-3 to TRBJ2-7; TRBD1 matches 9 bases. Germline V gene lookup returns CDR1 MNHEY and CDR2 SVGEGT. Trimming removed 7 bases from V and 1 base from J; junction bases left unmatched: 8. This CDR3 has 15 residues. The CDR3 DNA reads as TGTGCCAGCAATCCTAACAGGGGGCGTTCCTACGAGCAGTACTTC. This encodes CASNPNRGRSYEQYF.

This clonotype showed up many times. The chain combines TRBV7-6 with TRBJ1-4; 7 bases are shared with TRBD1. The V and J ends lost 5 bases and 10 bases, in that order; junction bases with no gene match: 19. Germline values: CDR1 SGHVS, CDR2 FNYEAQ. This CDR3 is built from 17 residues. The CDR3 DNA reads TGTGCCAGCAGCCACATCCTCAGGGGCAGGGGGTTGCGAAAACTGTTTTTT. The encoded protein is CASSHILRGRGLRKLFF.

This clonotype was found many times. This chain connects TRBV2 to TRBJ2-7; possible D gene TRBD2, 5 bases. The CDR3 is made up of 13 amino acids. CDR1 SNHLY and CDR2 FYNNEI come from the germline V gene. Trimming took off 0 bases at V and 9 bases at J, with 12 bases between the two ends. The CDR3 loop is CASSEAPGLAQYF. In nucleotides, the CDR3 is TGTGCCAGCAGTGAAGCCCCCGGACTTGCGCAGTACTTC.